What follows are 22 T cell receptor beta chains derived from one specimen sequenced in a study of ipilimumab plus nivolumab after autologous stem cell transplantation. The assay was immunoSEQ multiplex PCR, and TCRdb's table has in-frame clones only and misses some. The table shows roughly 16,000 clones, with 70% to 90% occurring only once. The sample consisted of PBMCs, taken in a trial of ipilimumab plus nivolumab as post-transplant consolidation. These TCRs come from a male donor with diffuse large B-cell lymphoma.

The CDR3 DNA sequence: TGTGCCAGCAGACTCGGGCAGGGGGTCTCTGGCTACACCTTC. This translates into CASRLGQGVSGYTF. The V call is TRBV28, the J call TRBJ1-2; 7 positions agree with TRBD1. Looked up from germline, CDR1 is MDHEN and CDR2 is SYDVKM. The CDR3 is made up of 14 amino acids. V dropped 6 bases and J dropped 7; count of bases not matched to a gene: 11.

This clone was seen once. This sequence joins TRBV6-1 and TRBJ2-7; 10 bases fit TRBD2. V shed 9 bases and J 4 bases; nucleotides not matched to a gene: 9. In germline, CDR1 is MNHNS, CDR2 SASEGT. The CDR3 is 14 residues long. The CDR3: CASTSGGAGYEQYF. The CDR3 DNA is TGTGCCAGTACGAGCGGGGGGGCGGGGTACGAGCAGTACTTC.

The chain links TRBV5-8 to TRBJ1-5; TRBD1 might be the D (6 bases). V gave up 1 base and J gave up 3 bases, with 11 bases separating them. CDR3 length: 15 residues. Germline V lookup: CDR1 SGHTS, CDR2 YDEGEE. The CDR3 reads CASSLQGGPNQPQHF. In DNA form, the CDR3 reads TGTGCCAGCAGCTTGCAAGGGGGACCCAATCAGCCCCAGCATTTT.

Judged by abundance, this clone is medium-sized. Its ends do not fully match the called genes, so a read error is possible. The chain uses TRBV5-1 and TRBJ2-1; 9 positions match TRBD1. This CDR3 region has 15 residues. CDR1 SGHRS and CDR2 YFSETQ come from the germline V gene. CDR3 nucleotide sequence: TGCGCCAGCCGCTTTGCCGGGACAGGGTACAATGAGCAGTTCTTC. Its protein is CASRFAGTGYNEQFF.

The J gene is TRBJ2-7, the V gene TRBV19; tentatively, D is TRBD1 (6 bases). Trimming took off 3 bases at V and 0 bases at J, with 9 bases between the two ends. Germline assignment: CDR1 LNHDA and CDR2 SQIVND (reference sequence). CDR3 length equals 14 residues. In nucleotides, the CDR3 is TGTGCCAGTAGTATCGGGGACAACTCCTACGAGCAGTACTTC. As protein: CASSIGDNSYEQYF.

This clone was seen a few times. This chain connects TRBV7-9 to TRBJ1-1; D remains unclear. Germline values: CDR1 SEHNR, CDR2 FQNEAQ (reference sequence). V was clipped by 5 bases and J by 3 bases, with 10 bases between them. CDR3 length equals 13 residues. Here the CDR3 DNA reads TGTGCCAGCAGCCCCCAGGTGGACACTGAAGCTTTCTTT. Translating it yields CASSPQVDTEAFF.

This clone appeared a single time. V is TRBV7-9 and J is TRBJ2-1; D is perhaps TRBD2 (5 bases). Deletions cut 5 bases from V and 0 bases from J, with 20 bases between. From germline, CDR1 is SEHNR and CDR2 FQNEAQ (reference sequence). CDR3 length equals 18 residues. CDR3 nucleotide sequence: TGTGCCAGCAGCCCCCTCGGGGTTTCCGTTAGCTCCTACAATGAGCAGTTCTTC. This encodes CASSPLGVSVSSYNEQFF.

V gene TRBV2 combines with J gene TRBJ2-6; D possibly matches TRBD1 or TRBD2 (6 bases each). Germline V gene data show CDR1 as SNHLY and CDR2 as FYNNEI. CDR3 size: 17 residues. V lost 1 base, J lost 4 bases, and 14 bases lay in between. DNA for the CDR3: TGTGCCAGCAGTGAAGTGGGATCGGGGGCCGGGGCCAACGTCCTGACTTTC. Protein sequence: CASSEVGSGAGANVLTF.

This chain uses TRBV5-1 with TRBJ1-1; D gene ambiguous. CDR1 SGHRS and CDR2 YFSETQ come from the germline V gene. V was trimmed by 0 bases and J by 3 bases, leaving 12 bases between them. The CDR3 has 15 residues. CDR3 nucleotide sequence: TGCGCCAGCAGCTTGGTTCCTGGTCAATACACTGAAGCTTTCTTT. This codes for CASSLVPGQYTEAFF.

J is TRBJ2-3 and V is TRBV2; D may match TRBD1 or TRBD2 (6 bases each). The CDR3 length is 14 residues. Trimming shortened V by 7 bases and J by 2 bases, and 13 bases separated the two germline ends. CDR1 and CDR2 from the germline V gene are SNHLY and FYNNEI. The CDR3 DNA is TGTGCCAGCAAGGAGGGGGGCTACACAGATACGCAGTATTTT. Translation gives CASKEGGYTDTQYF.

This clone rates as medium-sized (0.01 to 0.1%). The chain has TRBV4-2 and TRBJ1-5; 8 bases fit TRBD1. This CDR3 contains 16 residues. Trimming at V came to 2 bases and at J to 0 bases, leaving 3 bases not matched to a gene. The germline CDR1 and CDR2 sequences are LGHNA and YNFKEQ. This CDR3 reads CASSQTTGVSNQPQHF. CDR3 in DNA: TGTGCCAGCAGCCAAACGACAGGGGTTAGCAATCAGCCCCAGCATTTT.

This clone came up a few times. The chain couples TRBV6-5 to TRBJ1-1, with D perhaps TRBD1 (6 bases). V was pared by 3 bases and J by 5 bases, with 13 bases between. The CDR3 is made up of 14 amino acids. CDR1 and CDR2 (germline): MNHEY, SVGAGI. DNA for the CDR3: TGTGCCAGCAGTTATTCGCCGGGGGCAACTGAAGCTTTCTTT. It specifies CASSYSPGATEAFF.

J is TRBJ2-3 and V is TRBV28, with 11 bases matching TRBD2. The CDR3 contains 17 residues. Germline lookup yields CDR1 MDHEN and CDR2 SYDVKM. Trimming took 4 bases from V and 3 from J; bases not matched to a gene: 9. This chain's CDR3 is CASSSPSSGGLTDTQYF. CDR3 in DNA: TGTGCCAGCAGTTCGCCTTCTAGCGGGGGGCTTACAGATACGCAGTATTTT.

The V gene is TRBV4-2, the J gene TRBJ1-5, with D unresolved. This CDR3 is built from 15 residues. Per the germline V gene, CDR1 is LGHNA and CDR2 is YNFKEQ. Trimming shortened V by 4 bases and J by 4 bases, and 14 bases separated the two germline ends. The CDR3 DNA follows: TGTGCCAGCAGCCCACAGTTTAGTCAGAATCAGCCCCAGCATTTT. This sequence encodes CASSPQFSQNQPQHF.

The chain links TRBV9 to TRBJ1-6, with D perhaps TRBD1 (5 bases). Trimming removed 3 bases at V and 1 base at J, with 17 bases between. CDR1 SGDLS and CDR2 YYNGEE come from the germline V gene. CDR3 length equals 18 residues. CDR3 residues: CASSDPRERGSYNSPLHF. As DNA, the CDR3 is TGTGCCAGCAGCGACCCCAGGGAAAGAGGGTCCTATAATTCACCCCTCCACTTT.

The chain joins TRBV5-1 to TRBJ2-1, with 12 bases lining up with TRBD1. V shed 4 bases and J 7 bases; nucleotides not matched to a gene: 12. The CDR3 has 17 residues. Germline CDR1 SGHRS, CDR2 YFSETQ. This CDR3 reads CASSEIQGQGASNEQFF. The CDR3 nucleotides are TGCGCCAGCAGCGAAATCCAGGGACAGGGGGCGAGTAATGAGCAGTTCTTC.

The chain carries TRBV28 and TRBJ1-2; 7 nucleotides match TRBD1. With V trimmed by 6 bases and J by 2 bases, 9 bases remained unmatched. The CDR3 covers 15 residues. In germline, CDR1 is MDHEN, CDR2 SYDVKM. The CDR3 sequence: CASRGTGEGNYGYTF. CDR3 nucleotide sequence: TGTGCCAGCAGGGGAACAGGGGAAGGAAACTATGGCTACACCTTC.

This chain connects TRBV4-1 to TRBJ2-3; TRBD2 matches 11 bases. There are 17 residues in the CDR3. Losses at the gene ends were 4 bases for V and 0 bases for J; bases not matched to a gene: 6. The germline V gene encodes CDR1 MGHRA and CDR2 YSYEKL. This CDR3 reads CASSPTSGGSSTDTQYF. The CDR3 DNA reads TGCGCCAGCAGCCCCACTAGCGGGGGTTCTAGCACAGATACGCAGTATTTT.

The rearrangement uses TRBV14 and TRBJ2-3; D may match TRBD1 or TRBD2 (5 bases each). This CDR3 is 17 amino acids long. Deletions cut 0 bases from V and 2 bases from J, with 15 bases between. Germline CDR1 and CDR2: SGHDN and FVKESK. The CDR3 sequence: CASSQDPRGRSTDTQYF. CDR3 bases: TGTGCCAGCAGCCAAGACCCTCGGGGCCGATCCACAGATACGCAGTATTTT.

The V call is TRBV6-4, the J call TRBJ2-7; a weak D match, TRBD2 (6 bases). The ends were cut back, 0 bases at V and 6 bases at J, with 15 bases in the middle. Germline lookup yields CDR1 MRHNA and CDR2 SNTAGT. The CDR3 length is 15 residues. The CDR3 reads CASSDSTGDEGEQYF. In DNA form, the CDR3 reads TGTGCCAGCAGTGACTCAACGGGAGACGAGGGCGAGCAGTACTTC.

This rearrangement joins TRBV30 to TRBJ1-4; D ambiguous. The germline V gene encodes CDR1 GTSNPN and CDR2 SVGIG (reference sequence). The germline V and J ends were trimmed by 7 bases and 8 bases, with 17 bases remaining between them. The CDR3 runs 13 residues. CDR3 sequence (DNA): TGTGCCTTAGGACGGACGGCGCGGGAAAAACTGTTTTTT. Amino acid sequence: CALGRTAREKLFF.

The J gene is TRBJ1-1, the V gene TRBV6-1; D possibly corresponds to TRBD1 (5 bases). The CDR3 runs to 13 residues. V gave up 4 bases and J gave up 2 bases, with 8 bases separating them. Germline CDR1 is MNHNS and CDR2 is SASEGT. CDR3 DNA sequence: TGTGCCAGCAGTGGACAGTCTAACACTGAAGCTTTCTTT. The encoded protein is CASSGQSNTEAFF.